Presented here are 23 T cell receptor beta chains from one specimen sequenced in a study of T-cell reconstitution after alpha-beta-depleted transplantation in children. Researchers prepared the TCRbeta library using unique molecular identifiers, the study reports. TCRdb processed the PCR reads anew with MiXCR; each CDR3 protein has one entry. The data hold approximately 650,000 distinct CDR3 sequences, with about an eighth observed a single time. The sample was PBMCs, taken before TCRalphabeta/CD19-depleted stem cell transplant. The receptors originated from a girl aged 2 to 9 with congenital amegakaryocytic thrombocytopenia, due to receive a stem cell transplant.

This clonotype appeared a few times. The chain joins TRBV25-1 to TRBJ2-1; the D is unclear. The CDR3 length is 12 residues. Germline V lookup: CDR1 MGHDK, CDR2 SYGVNS. Trimming removed 3 bases at V and 4 bases at J, with 4 bases between. For the CDR3, the DNA is TGTGCCAGCAGTGATCTTTACAATGAGCAGTTCTTC. This encodes CASSDLYNEQFF.

This clonotype was recorded at least ten times. The chain combines TRBV5-1 with TRBJ2-7, with a weak D call TRBD1 (5 bases). Trimming cost V 2 bases and J 1 base, with 10 bases left between them. In germline, CDR1 is SGHRS, CDR2 YFSETQ. This CDR3 region has 14 residues. The CDR3 sequence is CASSLITGSYEQYF. In DNA, the CDR3 is TGCGCCAGCAGCTTAATAACAGGATCCTACGAGCAGTACTTC.

This clonotype occurred a few times. The V gene is TRBV7-8, the J gene TRBJ2-1; perhaps TRBD1 as D (5 bases). The CDR3 is 14 amino acids. The V gene lost 6 bases and the J gene lost 6 bases, with 15 bases spanning the gap. Germline CDR1 is SGHVS and CDR2 is FQNEAQ. The CDR3 protein is CASSFTAQGNEQFF. The CDR3 DNA reads as TGTGCCAGCAGTTTCACCGCCCAGGGCAATGAGCAGTTCTTC.

In this sample, this clonotype turned up many times. The chain recombines TRBV20-1 with TRBJ1-6; D is undetermined. The CDR3 extends over 15 amino acids. CDR1 is DFQATT, CDR2 SNEGSKA, per germline (reference sequence). Trimming removed 0 bases from V and 5 bases from J, with 11 bases in between. The DNA for the CDR3 is TGCAGTGCTAGAGATCAGAGACCTGATAATTCACCCCTCCACTTT. This encodes CSARDQRPDNSPLHF.

The table lists this clonotype with a few counts. V and J are TRBV11-2 and TRBJ1-1, with D unclear. Looked up from germline, CDR1 is SGHAT and CDR2 is FQNNGV. The CDR3 totals 14 residues. Trimming removed 4 bases from V and 1 base from J, with 10 bases in between. DNA for the CDR3: TGTGCCAGCAGCTGGTCAGGATCGAACACTGAAGCTTTCTTT. This translates into CASSWSGSNTEAFF.

This chain links TRBV12-3 or TRBV12-4 with TRBJ1-5; perhaps TRBD1 as D (5 bases). Trimming cost V 5 bases and J 11 bases, with 19 bases left between them. This CDR3 has 14 residues. The CDR3 nucleotides read TGTGCCAGCAGTACGGGGACGGGCCGTATGGCCCAGCATTTT. Protein: CASSTGTGRMAQHF.

J is TRBJ2-7 and V is TRBV18; perhaps D is TRBD1 or TRBD2 (5 bases each). The CDR3 runs 15 residues. Germline V gives CDR1 KGHSH, CDR2 LQKENI. V was trimmed by 2 bases and J by 1 base, leaving 12 bases between them. The CDR3 bases are TGTGCCAGCTCACCAGTAGGGACCCCTTCCTACGAGCAGTACTTC. Translated, it gives CASSPVGTPSYEQYF.

The table lists this clonotype with many counts. The chain uses TRBV11-1 and TRBJ2-3; 8 nucleotides line up with TRBD1. This CDR3 is 16 amino acids long. The trim removed 4 bases at V and 2 bases at J, leaving 8 bases unmatched. Germline V lookup: CDR1 SGHAT, CDR2 FQDESV (reference sequence). CDR3 residues: CASSSNPDRVTDTQYF. CDR3 in DNA: TGTGCCAGCAGCTCTAACCCGGACAGGGTCACAGATACGCAGTATTTT. The full variable domain, completed using reference TRBV11-1 and TRBJ2-3, is EAEVAQSPRYKITEKSQAVAFWCDPISGHATLYWYRQILGQGPELLVQFQDESVVDDSQLPKDRFSAERLKGVDSTLKIQPAELGDSAMYLCASSSNPDRVTDTQYFGPGTRLTVL.

This clonotype has just a few counts. V is TRBV5-1 and J is TRBJ2-2; D might be TRBD2 (6 bases). Germline CDR1 SGHRS, CDR2 YFSETQ. This CDR3 spans 15 amino acids. Trimming cost V 5 bases and J 2 bases, with 13 bases left between them. The CDR3 DNA follows: TGCGCCAGCAGAGGTGGTAGCGGAAACACCGGGGAGCTGTTTTTT. It codes for CASRGGSGNTGELFF.

The chain uses TRBV7-6 and TRBJ1-1, with 7 positions matching TRBD1. The CDR3 contains 15 residues. Germline CDR1 and CDR2: SGHVS and FNYEAQ. Trimming at V came to 5 bases and at J to 0 bases, leaving 6 bases not matched to a gene. CDR3 coding DNA: TGTGCCAGCAGCCACAGACAGGGTCTGAACACTGAAGCTTTCTTT. Protein sequence: CASSHRQGLNTEAFF.

This clonotype came up many times. The chain combines TRBV20-1 with TRBJ2-7, with 10 positions matching TRBD1. CDR3 length: 16 amino acids. Germline CDR1 and CDR2: DFQATT and SNEGSKA (reference sequence). The junction had 9 bases not matched to a gene; V was cut back by 4 bases and J by 0 bases. CDR3 amino acids: CSAIRTGGLISYEQYF. CDR3 bases: TGCAGTGCTATAAGGACAGGGGGTCTGATCTCCTACGAGCAGTACTTC.

Comment on this clonotype: This likely stems from a read error, as it lies one base from a far larger clone. This chain connects TRBV5-1 to TRBJ2-1; the match to TRBD2 covers 8 bases. There are 13 residues in the CDR3. The germline gives CDR1 SGHRS, CDR2 YFSETQ. CDR3 DNA: TGCGCCAGCAGACTTGCGGGAGGCAATGAGCAGATCTTC. This sequence encodes CASRLAGGNEQIF.

This clonotype came up a few times. The rearrangement uses TRBV28 and TRBJ2-1; 8 bases match TRBD2. This CDR3 region has 15 residues. Germline lookup yields CDR1 MDHEN and CDR2 SYDVKM. V gave up 7 bases and J gave up 7 bases; unmatched junction bases: 12. CDR3 region: CASIESGLVDNEQFF. The CDR3 coding sequence is TGTGCCAGCATTGAATCGGGACTAGTCGATAATGAGCAGTTCTTC.

This clonotype was picked up many times. Here the CDR3 reads CASSMDGDSGANVLTF. DNA for the CDR3: TGCGCCAGCAGCATGGACGGGGACTCTGGGGCCAACGTCCTGACTTTC. The chain links TRBV5-1 to TRBJ2-6, with D possibly matching TRBD2 (5 bases). Deletions cut 4 bases from V and 0 bases from J, with 11 bases between. This CDR3 has 16 residues. Germline V CDR1 and CDR2: SGHRS, YFSETQ.

J is TRBJ2-5 and V is TRBV15; D ambiguous. The CDR3 runs 16 residues. The V end lost 3 bases, the J end lost 4 bases, and 18 bases lay between the germline ends. Germline V gene data show CDR1 as LNHNV and CDR2 as YYDKDF (reference sequence). The DNA for the CDR3 is TGTGCCACCAGCAGCAATACGGGTGAAGAGCGAGAGACCCAGTACTTC. It translates to CATSSNTGEERETQYF.

This clonotype was picked up a small number of times. The rearrangement uses TRBV5-1 and TRBJ1-2; D is unresolved. From germline, CDR1 is SGHRS and CDR2 YFSETQ. V shed 0 bases and J shed 6 bases, with 9 bases lying between them. This CDR3 is 13 amino acids long. DNA for the CDR3: TGCGCCAGCAGCTTGGGACCCACCAATGGCTACACCTTC. Amino acid sequence: CASSLGPTNGYTF.

There are many counts of this clonotype. The genes are TRBV7-2 and TRBJ2-5; a weak D match, TRBD1 (6 bases). V gave up 4 bases and J gave up 2 bases, with 11 bases separating them. This CDR3 region has 14 residues. Germline CDR1 reads SGHTA; CDR2 reads FQGNSA. DNA of the CDR3: TGTGCCAGCAGCTCGGACAGATTACAAGAGACCCAGTACTTC. It specifies CASSSDRLQETQYF.

This clonotype was counted many times. This chain connects TRBV6-5 to TRBJ2-6; D is undetermined. Germline CDR1 reads MNHEY; CDR2 reads SVGAGI. The CDR3 runs to 14 residues. V lost 2 bases, J lost 3 bases, and 5 bases lay in between. The CDR3 sequence: CASSYLRGANVLTF. CDR3 nucleotide sequence: TGTGCCAGCAGTTACCTCCGTGGGGCCAACGTCCTGACTTTC.

This clonotype came up many times. Here the CDR3 DNA reads TGTGCCAGTAGTATTGCTAGCGGGAGCTCCTACAATGAGCAGTTCTTC. It specifies CASSIASGSSYNEQFF. This chain connects TRBV19 to TRBJ2-1, with 10 bases matching TRBD2. The CDR3 spans 16 residues. V shed 3 bases and J 0 bases; nucleotides not matched to a gene: 2. CDR1 LNHDA and CDR2 SQIVND come from the germline V gene (reference sequence).

There are a few counts of this clonotype. V gene TRBV20-1 combines with J gene TRBJ2-3, with 10 bases lining up with TRBD2. Trimming removed 0 bases from V and 6 bases from J; junction bases left unmatched: 3. This CDR3 is built from 14 residues. CDR1 is DFQATT and CDR2 is SNEGSKA in the germline V gene (reference sequence). CDR3 in DNA: TGCAGTGCTAGAGAGACTAGCGGGTTCGATACGCAGTATTTT. Its protein product is CSARETSGFDTQYF.

The chain is built from TRBV5-1 and TRBJ2-1; D is unresolved. There are 17 residues in the CDR3. CDR1 and CDR2 (germline): SGHRS, YFSETQ. V lost 0 bases and J 1 base, leaving 14 bases between the germline ends. Here the CDR3 DNA reads TGCGCCAGCAGCTTGGGGTATAACGGTCCGTCCTACAATGAGCAGTTCTTC. Its translation is CASSLGYNGPSYNEQFF.

The chain employs TRBV20-1 and TRBJ2-1, with 8 positions matching TRBD2. The germline V gene encodes CDR1 DFQATT and CDR2 SNEGSKA (reference sequence). V trimming: 6 bases; J trimming: 5 bases; junction bases outside the gene matches: 9. CDR3 length: 14 residues. CDR3 sequence reads: CSACRLAYDNEQFF. The CDR3 bases are TGCAGTGCATGCCGACTAGCGTATGACAATGAGCAGTTCTTC.

In this sample, this clonotype turned up many times. V is TRBV12-3 or TRBV12-4 and J is TRBJ2-1; D perhaps matches TRBD2 (6 bases). V dropped 3 bases and J dropped 8 bases, with 11 bases sitting between them. The CDR3 runs to 13 residues. CDR3 bases: TGTGCCAGCAGTTTGTCTAGCGCCGATGAGCAGTTCTTC. Translation: CASSLSSADEQFF.